These 3 T cell receptor beta chains share one sample of origin, sequenced in a study of cytomegalovirus exposure and HLA in healthy donors. PCR used 60 Vbeta primers and 13 Jbeta primers. Sequencing was performed with immunoSEQ multiplex PCR; in TCRdb, only in-frame clones are kept and a portion is missing. This repertoire shows 130,000 or so clones, approximately 80% found once; its top ten account for around 3%. What was sequenced was PBMCs. Receptor source: a woman younger than 30 in good health and CMV-seropositive.

This clone occurred a few times. The rearrangement joins TRBV6-5 to TRBJ2-1; 12 nucleotides align to TRBD2. The CDR3 loop spans 16 amino acids. V lost 2 bases and J lost 5; bases outside the gene matches: 4. Germline values: CDR1 MNHEY, CDR2 SVGAGI. In DNA form, the CDR3 reads TGTGCCAGCAGTTACACCAGACTAGCGGGGGACAATGAGCAGTTCTTC. Protein: CASSYTRLAGDNEQFF.

V is TRBV6-1 and J is TRBJ2-1; maybe TRBD2 (6 bases). This CDR3 has 15 residues. V gave up 7 bases and J gave up 0 bases, with 13 bases separating them. Germline assignment: CDR1 MNHNS and CDR2 SASEGT. CDR3 bases: TGTGCCAGCACTTTCCGGGGGAGCTCCTACAATGAGCAGTTCTTC. It specifies CASTFRGSSYNEQFF.

In DNA form, the CDR3 reads TGTGCCACTACCCCCCTAAGAGGGGCGGGGTATGGCTACACCTTC. Translating it yields CATTPLRGAGYGYTF. This chain connects TRBV7-6 to TRBJ1-2; possible D gene TRBD1, 5 bases. V was shortened by 10 bases and J by 5 bases, with 23 bases between the two germline ends. The germline CDR1 and CDR2 sequences are SGHVS and FNYEAQ. This CDR3 is built from 15 residues. Variable domain in full (rest from reference TRBV7-6 and TRBJ1-2): GAGVSQSPRYKVTKRGQDVALRCDPISGHVSLYWYRQALGQGPEFLTYFNYEAQQDKSGLPNDRFSAERPEGSISTLTIQRTEQRDSAMYRCATTPLRGAGYGYTFGSGTRLTVV.